Listed below are T cell receptor beta chains from one sample, sequenced in a study of T-cell reconstitution after alpha-beta-depleted transplantation in children. MiXCR, applied by TCRdb to the PCR reads, yields one record per CDR3 protein. Of about 270,000 distinct CDR3 sequences listed, over 8% are singletons. Here the sequenced sample was PBMCs from the stem cell graft donor, taken from the stem cell graft. These TCRs come from a human donor who donated a stem cell graft to a child with SCID. CDR3s include the opening cysteine and the closing phenylalanine or tryptophan. Fields, in order: V gene, clone size, CDR3 protein. For some rows the clone size is stated as once, few or many, or as a class when expanded; others skip it.

V: TRBV20-1
size: many
CDR3: CSAPRDRVNTEAFF

V: TRBV12-5
size: .
CDR3: CASEPDSQETQYF

V: TRBV21-1
size: .
CDR3: CASSHRDRGSRAKNIQYF

V: TRBV3-1
size: many
CDR3: CASKETGYAGELFF

V: TRBV25-1
size: .
CDR3: CASGSRDGGLFRETQYF

V: TRBV12-3/TRBV12-4
size: .
CDR3: CASSLSSQTEAFF

V: TRBV29-1
size: .
CDR3: CSVQQGNSNQPQHF

V: TRBV5-1
size: .
CDR3: CASSSTDRDGGAFF

V: TRBV12-3/TRBV12-4
size: .
CDR3: CASSLMGYTGELFF

V: TRBV13
size: many
CDR3: CASSFRQTGNTIYF

V: TRBV12-5
size: few
CDR3: CASGLPGGTLRGYTF

V: TRBV15
size: .
CDR3: CATSRSRLATNEKLFF

V: TRBV5-4
size: .
CDR3: CARGSGTDTQYF

V: TRBV18
size: many
CDR3: CASSQNKGEPEFF

V: TRBV5-1
size: few
CDR3: CASSLGGESNQPQHF

V: TRBV29-1
size: many
CDR3: CSAPTGTYGYTF

V: TRBV27
size: many
CDR3: CASSTGFSGANVLTF

V: TRBV5-5
size: few
CDR3: CASTPWRTGGSEQYF

V: TRBV6-5
size: few
CDR3: CASSYRGRTGEQYF

V: TRBV3-1
size: many
CDR3: CASSQVGTKYF

V: TRBV7-9
size: few
CDR3: CASGHWLTNTEAFF

V: TRBV18
size: few
CDR3: CASSPNPTGGYGYTF

V: TRBV20-1
size: few
CDR3: CSARVLRINTEAFF

V: TRBV6-5
size: .
CDR3: CASSYSSGGVYNEQFF

V: TRBV25-1
size: many
CDR3: CASSDRAINEKLFF

V: TRBV11-1
size: many
CDR3: CASSLARGKPYEQYF

V: TRBV2
size: many
CDR3: CASRPGLAGYNEQFF

V: TRBV6-5
size: .
CDR3: CASSYRDTNTGELFF

V: TRBV3-1
size: few
CDR3: CASSQHRDNSPLHF

V: TRBV11-2
size: .
CDR3: CASSIQGNIQYF

V: TRBV2
size: many
CDR3: CASRLVFTNTGELFF

V: TRBV20-1
size: few
CDR3: CSASGDPKAFF

V: TRBV5-4
size: .
CDR3: CASRTGVSGANVLTF

V: TRBV5-4
size: few
CDR3: CASSLDVYEQYF

V: TRBV3-1
size: many
CDR3: CASVPRLGLQETQYF

V: TRBV5-1
size: few
CDR3: CASSLGTSTVETQYF

V: TRBV19
size: .
CDR3: CASRWGGGETQYF

V: TRBV12-3/TRBV12-4
size: .
CDR3: CASSYYSGTNTYEQYF

V: TRBV5-1
size: many
CDR3: CASSPGLENTEAFF

V: TRBV12-3/TRBV12-4
size: .
CDR3: CASSLGRSTYEQYF

V: TRBV20-1
size: .
CDR3: CSASAPAQNFYEQYF

V: TRBV7-7
size: many
CDR3: CASSSGGSYNEQFF

V: TRBV10-3
size: .
CDR3: CAISEPRLDGSIYEQYF

V: TRBV20-1
size: few
CDR3: CSASRLAGGTYEQYF

V: TRBV20-1
size: .
CDR3: CSAALAGGQGEQFF

V: TRBV9
size: .
CDR3: CASSRSGGTYNEQFF

V: TRBV29-1
size: .
CDR3: CSVEAPGDSYEQYF

V: TRBV19
size: .
CDR3: CASRGYGAGSFNQPQHF

V: TRBV18
size: few
CDR3: CASSPGHSSGNTIYF

V: TRBV5-1
size: many
CDR3: CASSLVRRDGYTF